The clone carrying this T cell receptor beta chain was detected ten times or more. The antigen remains unidentified. Clones were read by immunoSEQ multiplex PCR, and TCRdb kept only the in-frame ones, dropping some. The sample has approximately 34,000 clones, none seen only once. The CDR3 length is 15 residues. V was cut by 1 base and J by 7 bases, with 14 bases left in between. Germline CDR1 and CDR2: SGHDN and FVKESK. The related graft donor's blood sample was taken on the day of bone marrow donation. This sample is part of a study of T cells after posttransplantation cyclophosphamide. Findings and caveats of the study: Skin or GI-infiltrating T cells shared few TRB sequences with blood. Donor CD8+ memory clones often dominated recipient blood repertoires at later times. Recipient CMV seropositivity and CMV reactivation strongly tracked TRB clonality.

This sequence was found in a woman aged 45 to 65 in good health and a related stem cell transplant donor. The sample was PBMCs. The rearrangement joins TRBV14 to TRBJ2-1; maybe TRBD1 (5 bases). The CDR3 sequence is CASSQGPTVGNEQFF. CDR3 DNA sequence: TGTGCCAGCAGCCAAGGACCGACAGTGGGGAATGAGCAGTTCTTC. Filled out from reference TRBV14 and TRBJ2-1, the complete variable domain reads EAGVTQFPSHSVIEKGQTVTLRCDPISGHDNLYWYRRVMGKEIKFLLHFVKESKQDESGMPNNRFLAERTGGTYSTLKVQPAELEDSGVYFCASSQGPTVGNEQFFGPGTRLTVL.